These 17 T cell receptor beta chains were sequenced from one sample in a study of blood T cell repertoires in COVID-19. Libraries were prepared by immunoSEQ multiplex PCR; TCRdb keeps only in-frame clonotypes and omits some of them. Of about 350,000 clones in the sample, over 85% were seen once. The specimen sequenced was peripheral blood. All receptors derive from a woman aged 55-70 years with COVID-19, enrolled during active disease.

The rearrangement links TRBV19 to TRBJ2-2; TRBD2 matches 14 bases. J gave up 5 bases and V 1 base, and 6 bases lay outside the gene matches. Germline assignment: CDR1 LNHDA and CDR2 SQIVND (reference sequence). The CDR3 covers 18 residues. In DNA, the CDR3 is TGTGCCAGTAGTATAGGGACTAGCGGGGGGCCAAGAACCGGGGAGCTGTTTTTT. This encodes CASSIGTSGGPRTGELFF. Based on the CDR3 plus reference TRBV19 and TRBJ2-2, the full variable domain is DGGITQSPKYLFRKEGQNVTLSCEQNLNHDAMYWYRQDPGQGLRLIYYSQIVNDFQKGDIAEGYSVSREKKESFPLTVTSAQKNPTAFYLCASSIGTSGGPRTGELFFGEGSRLTVL.

The rearrangement links TRBV28 to TRBJ1-3; tentatively, D is TRBD1 (5 bases). Germline V gene data show CDR1 as MDHEN and CDR2 as SYDVKM. Trimming stripped 8 bases from V and 3 bases from J, with 17 bases between. This CDR3 is 15 amino acids long. CDR3: CASLRGGDFGNTIYF. As DNA, the CDR3 is TGTGCCAGCCTACGGGGGGGTGACTTTGGAAACACCATATATTTT.

The gene calls are TRBV6-5 and TRBJ1-4, with D possibly matching TRBD1 (6 bases). The ends were cut back, 8 bases at V and 5 bases at J, with 15 bases in the middle. The CDR3 runs to 14 residues. Per the germline V gene, CDR1 is MNHEY and CDR2 is SVGAGI. The CDR3 is CASGRTGQNEKLFF. CDR3 sequence (DNA): TGTGCCAGCGGCCGGACGGGACAAAATGAAAAACTGTTTTTT.

J is TRBJ1-6 and V is TRBV18; D unclear. Trimming pared 5 bases from V and 4 bases from J, leaving 12 bases between. Germline lookup yields CDR1 KGHSH and CDR2 LQKENI. The CDR3 spans 15 residues. The CDR3 region is CASSGLSGYNSPLHF. The CDR3 DNA reads as TGTGCCAGCTCAGGGCTTTCAGGTTATAATTCACCCCTCCACTTT. The variable domain in full, completed from reference TRBV18 and TRBJ1-6, reads NAGVMQNPRHLVRRRGQEARLRCSPMKGHSHVYWYRQLPEEGLKFMVYLQKENIIDESGMPKERFSAEFPKEGPSILRIQQVVRGDSAAYFCASSGLSGYNSPLHFGNGTRLTVT.

The count of this clone is one. The chain couples TRBV5-1 to TRBJ2-7; 8 bases are shared with TRBD2. The CDR3 is made up of 15 amino acids. V was pared by 4 bases and J by 3 bases, with 9 bases of the junction left unmatched. Per the germline V gene, CDR1 is SGHRS and CDR2 is YFSETQ. CDR3 nucleotides: TGCGCCAGCAGCCCCAGGACTAGCAAGGTCTACGAGCAGTACTTC. It translates to CASSPRTSKVYEQYF. The whole variable domain, remainder taken from reference TRBV5-1 and TRBJ2-7, is KAGVTQTPRYLIKTRGQQVTLSCSPISGHRSVSWYQQTPGQGLQFLFEYFSETQRNKGNFPGRFSGRQFSNSRSEMNVSTLELGDSALYLCASSPRTSKVYEQYFGPGTRLTVT.

This chain's CDR3 is CASSGGSPEAFF. In nucleotides, the CDR3 is TGTGCCAGCAGCGGCGGTAGCCCCGAAGCTTTCTTT. The chain has TRBV9 and TRBJ1-1; no reliable D call. V lost 3 bases, J lost 8 bases, and 11 bases lay in between. The CDR3 is 12 residues long. Germline CDR1 SGDLS, CDR2 YYNGEE.

The chain has TRBV9 and TRBJ1-2, with unresolved D. The CDR3 consists of 14 residues. Germline assignment: CDR1 SGDLS and CDR2 YYNGEE. V lost 0 bases, J lost 5 bases, and 11 bases lay in between. This CDR3 is CASSVARFPYGYTF. The CDR3 nucleotides are TGTGCCAGCAGCGTAGCACGGTTTCCTTATGGCTACACCTTC.

This chain uses TRBV18 with TRBJ1-6; 9 bases match TRBD1. Germline lookup yields CDR1 KGHSH and CDR2 LQKENI. The CDR3 loop spans 15 amino acids. V gave up 2 bases and J gave up 9 bases; unmatched junction bases: 5. In nucleotides, the CDR3 is TGTGCCAGCTCACCAGGACAGGGGTTGGCTTCACCCCTCCACTTT. Protein: CASSPGQGLASPLHF.

The chain is built from TRBV27 and TRBJ2-3; weak D call: TRBD2 (6 bases). The CDR3 contains 13 residues. Germline-derived CDR1 and CDR2 are MNHEY and SMNVEV (reference sequence). The V end lost 7 bases, the J end lost 1 base, and 9 bases lay between the germline ends. The CDR3 region is CASKRRGTDTQYF. The DNA of the CDR3 is TGTGCCAGCAAGAGGAGGGGCACAGATACGCAGTATTTT.

The rearrangement links TRBV7-9 to TRBJ1-1; 7 bases are shared with TRBD1. From germline, CDR1 is SEHNR and CDR2 FQNEAQ (reference sequence). Germline trimming cut 7 bases from V and 1 base from J; bases unmatched to any gene: 6. There are 14 residues in the CDR3. CDR3 nucleotide sequence: TGTGCCAGCACCTCGGACAGGCGGAACACTGAAGCTTTCTTT. Its protein is CASTSDRRNTEAFF.

The CDR3 region is CAISESGWQGAQPQHF. The DNA of the CDR3 is TGTGCCATCAGTGAGTCTGGGTGGCAGGGGGCTCAGCCCCAGCATTTT. The rearrangement uses TRBV10-3 and TRBJ1-5; 8 bases align to TRBD1. Trimming removed 0 bases from V and 6 bases from J; junction bases left unmatched: 7. The CDR3 contains 16 residues. Germline CDR1 and CDR2: ENHRY and SYGVKD.

This chain links TRBV2 with TRBJ2-2; TRBD1 agrees at 8 bases. The CDR3 has 16 residues. With V trimmed by 4 bases and J by 1 base, 5 bases remained unmatched. CDR1 SNHLY and CDR2 FYNNEI come from the germline V gene. CDR3 nucleotides: TGTGCCAGCAGTGTGGACAGGGAGAGGAACACCGGGGAGCTGTTTTTT. Protein sequence: CASSVDRERNTGELFF. The full variable domain, in which reference TRBV2 and TRBJ2-2 provide the parts outside the CDR3, is EPEVTQTPSHQVTQMGQEVILRCVPISNHLYFYWYRQILGQKVEFLVSFYNNEISEKSEIFDDQFSVERPDGSNFTLKIRSTKLEDSAMYFCASSVDRERNTGELFFGEGSRLTVL.

This chain connects TRBV5-4 to TRBJ2-5; TRBD1 aligns across 7 bases. Germline values: CDR1 SGHNT, CDR2 YYREEE (reference sequence). The V segment lost 2 bases and the J segment 5 bases; nucleotides outside the gene matches: 9. The CDR3 spans 15 residues. CDR3 DNA sequence: TGTGCCAGCAGCTTTTCCCAGGGGGAATGGGAGACCCAGTACTTC. Residues: CASSFSQGEWETQYF.

The J gene is TRBJ1-1, the V gene TRBV12-3 or TRBV12-4; D is ambiguous. CDR3 length: 11 amino acids. Between the trimmed V and J ends, which lost 6 bases and 6 bases, there was a span of 8 bases. The DNA of the CDR3 is TGTGCCAGCAGCGGTAGAGCTGAAGCTTTCTTT. Translating gives CASSGRAEAFF.

This chain connects TRBV6-5 to TRBJ2-7, with D perhaps matching TRBD1 (6 bases). This CDR3 region has 13 residues. The V gene lost 7 bases and the J gene lost 5 bases, with 15 bases spanning the gap. Germline V gene lookup returns CDR1 MNHEY and CDR2 SVGAGI. The CDR3: CASKFQGYNEQYF. The CDR3 DNA follows: TGTGCCAGCAAGTTCCAGGGGTACAACGAGCAGTACTTC.

The V gene is TRBV14, the J gene TRBJ2-2, with a tentative D call TRBD2 (5 bases). The CDR3 loop spans 17 amino acids. From germline, CDR1 is SGHDN and CDR2 FVKESK. V dropped 0 bases and J dropped 5 bases, with 16 bases sitting between them. Here the CDR3 DNA reads TGTGCCAGCAGCCAAGAACCAGGACTTCATCCGACCGGGGAGCTGTTTTTT. Translating it yields CASSQEPGLHPTGELFF.

CDR3 amino acids: CASSLRQGSGTEAFF. The CDR3 bases are TGTGCCAGCAGCCTTCGACAGGGTAGTGGCACTGAAGCTTTCTTT. The chain uses TRBV7-6 and TRBJ1-1; TRBD1 agrees at 7 bases. Germline assignment: CDR1 SGHVS and CDR2 FNYEAQ. The CDR3 covers 15 residues. The ends lost 5 bases at V and 4 bases at J; junction bases unmatched: 10.